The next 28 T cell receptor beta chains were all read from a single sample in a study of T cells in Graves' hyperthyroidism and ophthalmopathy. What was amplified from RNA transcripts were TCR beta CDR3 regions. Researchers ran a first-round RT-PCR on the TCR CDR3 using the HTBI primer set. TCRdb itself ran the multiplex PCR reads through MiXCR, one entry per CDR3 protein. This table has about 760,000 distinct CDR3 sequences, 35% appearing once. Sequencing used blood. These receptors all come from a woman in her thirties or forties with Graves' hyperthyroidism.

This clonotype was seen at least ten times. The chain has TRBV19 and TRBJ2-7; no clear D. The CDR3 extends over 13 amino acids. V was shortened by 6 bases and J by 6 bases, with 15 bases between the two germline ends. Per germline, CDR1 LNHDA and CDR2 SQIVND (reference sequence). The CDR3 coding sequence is TGTGCCAGTAGGGGCGATAAGGGCCTCGAGCAGTACTTC. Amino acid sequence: CASRGDKGLEQYF. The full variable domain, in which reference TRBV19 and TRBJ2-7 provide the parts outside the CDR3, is DGGITQSPKYLFRKEGQNVTLSCEQNLNHDAMYWYRQDPGQGLRLIYYSQIVNDFQKGDIAEGYSVSREKKESFPLTVTSAQKNPTAFYLCASRGDKGLEQYFGPGTRLTVT.

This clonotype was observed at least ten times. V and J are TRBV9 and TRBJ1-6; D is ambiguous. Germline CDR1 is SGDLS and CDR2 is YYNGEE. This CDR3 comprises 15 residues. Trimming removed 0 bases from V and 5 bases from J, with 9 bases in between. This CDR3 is CASSVDGIDNSPLHF. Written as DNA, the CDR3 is TGTGCCAGCAGCGTAGATGGGATAGATAATTCACCCCTCCACTTT.

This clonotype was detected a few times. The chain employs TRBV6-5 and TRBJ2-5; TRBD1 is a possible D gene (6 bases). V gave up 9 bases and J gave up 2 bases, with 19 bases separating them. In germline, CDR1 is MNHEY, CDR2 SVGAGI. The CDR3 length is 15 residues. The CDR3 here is CASTKLPDRQETQYF. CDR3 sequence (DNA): TGTGCCAGTACAAAACTCCCGGACAGACAAGAGACCCAGTACTTC.

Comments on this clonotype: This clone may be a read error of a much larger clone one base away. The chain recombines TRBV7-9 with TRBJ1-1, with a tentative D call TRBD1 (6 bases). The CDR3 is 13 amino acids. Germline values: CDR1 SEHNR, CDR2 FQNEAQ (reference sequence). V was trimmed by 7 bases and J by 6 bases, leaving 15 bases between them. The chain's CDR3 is CASIRGGYSEAFF. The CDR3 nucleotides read TGTGCCAGCATAAGGGGGGGTTATTCTGAAGCTTTCTTT.

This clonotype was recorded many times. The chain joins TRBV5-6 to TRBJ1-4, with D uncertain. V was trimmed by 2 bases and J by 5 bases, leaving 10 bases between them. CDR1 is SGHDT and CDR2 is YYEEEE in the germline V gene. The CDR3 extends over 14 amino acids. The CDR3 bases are TGTGCCAGCAGCTTCGGACTTAGGAATGAAAAACTGTTTTTT. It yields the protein CASSFGLRNEKLFF.

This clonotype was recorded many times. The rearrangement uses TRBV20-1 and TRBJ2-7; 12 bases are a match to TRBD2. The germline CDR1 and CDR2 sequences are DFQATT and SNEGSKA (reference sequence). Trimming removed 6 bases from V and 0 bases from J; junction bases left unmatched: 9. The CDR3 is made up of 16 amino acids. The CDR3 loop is CSALGTSGWYSYEQYF. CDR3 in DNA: TGCAGTGCCCTCGGGACTAGCGGGTGGTACTCCTACGAGCAGTACTTC.

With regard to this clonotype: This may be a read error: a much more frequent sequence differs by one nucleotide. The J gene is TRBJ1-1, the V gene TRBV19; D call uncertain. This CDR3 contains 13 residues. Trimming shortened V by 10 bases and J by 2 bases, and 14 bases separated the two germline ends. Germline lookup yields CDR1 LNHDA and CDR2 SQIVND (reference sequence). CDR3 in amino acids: CATIPWVNTEAFF. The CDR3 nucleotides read TGTGCCACCATACCCTGGGTAAACACTGAAGCTTTCTTT. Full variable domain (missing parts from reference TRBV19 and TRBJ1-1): DGGITQSPKYLFRKEGQNVTLSCEQNLNHDAMYWYRQDPGQGLRLIYYSQIVNDFQKGDIAEGYSVSREKKESFPLTVTSAQKNPTAFYLCATIPWVNTEAFFGQGTRLTVV.

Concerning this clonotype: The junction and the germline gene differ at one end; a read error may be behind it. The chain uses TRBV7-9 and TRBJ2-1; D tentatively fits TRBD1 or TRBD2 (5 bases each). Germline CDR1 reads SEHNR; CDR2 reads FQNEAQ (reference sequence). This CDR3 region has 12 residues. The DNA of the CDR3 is TGTGCCAGCAGCTTTTTGACGGGGCGTTGTATCTTC. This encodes CASSFLTGRCIF.

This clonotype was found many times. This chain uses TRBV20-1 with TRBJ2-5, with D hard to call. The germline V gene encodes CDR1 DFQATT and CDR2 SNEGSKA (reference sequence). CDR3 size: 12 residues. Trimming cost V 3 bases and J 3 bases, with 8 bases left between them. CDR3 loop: CSARSGEETQYF. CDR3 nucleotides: TGCAGTGCTAGGTCCGGAGAAGAGACCCAGTACTTC.

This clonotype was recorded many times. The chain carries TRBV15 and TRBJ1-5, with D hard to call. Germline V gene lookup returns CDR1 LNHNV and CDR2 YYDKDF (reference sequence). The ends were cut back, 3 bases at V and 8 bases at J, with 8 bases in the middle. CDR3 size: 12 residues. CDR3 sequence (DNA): TGTGCCACCAGCAGGGATATCGAGCCCCAGCATTTT. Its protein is CATSRDIEPQHF.

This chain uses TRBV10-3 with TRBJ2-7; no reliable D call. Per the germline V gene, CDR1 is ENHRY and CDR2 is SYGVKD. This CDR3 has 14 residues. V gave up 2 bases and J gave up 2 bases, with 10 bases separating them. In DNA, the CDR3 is TGTGCCATCAGTGAGGCCAGCCCCACCTACGAGCAGTACTTC. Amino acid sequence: CAISEASPTYEQYF.

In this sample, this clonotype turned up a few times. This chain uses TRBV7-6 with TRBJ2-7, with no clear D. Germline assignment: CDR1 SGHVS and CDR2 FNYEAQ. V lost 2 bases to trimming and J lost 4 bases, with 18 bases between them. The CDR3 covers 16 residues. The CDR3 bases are TGTGCCAGCAGCTTAAGTTTTGTCAGGTCATCTTACGAGCAGTACTTC. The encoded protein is CASSLSFVRSSYEQYF.

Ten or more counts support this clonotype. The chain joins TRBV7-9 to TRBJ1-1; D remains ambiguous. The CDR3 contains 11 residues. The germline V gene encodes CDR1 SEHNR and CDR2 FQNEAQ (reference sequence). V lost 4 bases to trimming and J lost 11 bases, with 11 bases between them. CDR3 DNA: TGTGCCAGCAGCTATCCCCCATGGGCTTTCTTT. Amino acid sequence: CASSYPPWAFF.

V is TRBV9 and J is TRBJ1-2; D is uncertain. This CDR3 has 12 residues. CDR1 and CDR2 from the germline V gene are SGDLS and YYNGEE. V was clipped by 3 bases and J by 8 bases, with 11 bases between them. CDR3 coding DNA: TGTGCCAGCAGCGGAGGTGTAGACGGCTACACCTTC. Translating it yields CASSGGVDGYTF. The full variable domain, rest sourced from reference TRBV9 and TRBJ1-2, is DSGVTQTPKHLITATGQRVTLRCSPRSGDLSVYWYQQSLDQGLQFLIQYYNGEERAKGNILERFSAQQFPDLHSELNLSSLELGDSALYFCASSGGVDGYTFGSGTRLTVV.

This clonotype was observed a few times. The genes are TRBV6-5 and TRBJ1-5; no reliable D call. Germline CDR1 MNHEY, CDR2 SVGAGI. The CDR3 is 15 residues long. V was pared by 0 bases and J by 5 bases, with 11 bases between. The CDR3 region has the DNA TGTGCCAGCAGTTACTCGCTGTTGACGGATCAGCCCCAGCATTTT. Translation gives CASSYSLLTDQPQHF.

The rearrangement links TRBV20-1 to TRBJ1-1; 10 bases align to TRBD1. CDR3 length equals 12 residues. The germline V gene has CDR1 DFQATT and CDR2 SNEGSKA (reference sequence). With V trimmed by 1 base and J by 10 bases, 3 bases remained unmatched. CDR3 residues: CSARGGQGSAFF. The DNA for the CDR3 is TGCAGTGCTAGAGGGGGACAGGGGTCAGCTTTCTTT.

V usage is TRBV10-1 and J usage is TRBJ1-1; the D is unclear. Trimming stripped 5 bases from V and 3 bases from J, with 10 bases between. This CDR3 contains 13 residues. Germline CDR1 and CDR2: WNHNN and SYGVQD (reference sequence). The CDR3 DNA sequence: TGCGCCAGCAGTAAAGTGACGGACACTGAAGCTTTCTTT. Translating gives CASSKVTDTEAFF.

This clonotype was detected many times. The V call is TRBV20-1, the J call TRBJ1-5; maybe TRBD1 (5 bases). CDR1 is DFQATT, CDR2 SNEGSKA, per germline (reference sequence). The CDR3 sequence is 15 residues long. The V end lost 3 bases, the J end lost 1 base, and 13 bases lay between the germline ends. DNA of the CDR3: TGCAGTGCTAGTCGAGGGGCTGGGAGCAATCAGCCCCAGCATTTT. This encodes CSASRGAGSNQPQHF.

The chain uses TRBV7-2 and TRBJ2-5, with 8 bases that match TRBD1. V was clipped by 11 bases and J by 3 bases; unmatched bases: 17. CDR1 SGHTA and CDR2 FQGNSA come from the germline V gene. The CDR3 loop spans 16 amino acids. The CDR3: CAGRGRGRGVEETQYF. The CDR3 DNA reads TGTGCCGGCCGGGGCAGGGGGCGCGGTGTGGAAGAGACCCAGTACTTC.

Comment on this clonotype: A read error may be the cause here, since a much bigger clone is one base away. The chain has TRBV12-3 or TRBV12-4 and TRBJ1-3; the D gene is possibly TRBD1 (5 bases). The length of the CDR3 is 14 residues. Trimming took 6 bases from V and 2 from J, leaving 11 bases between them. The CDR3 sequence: CASSRAGPGNTIYF. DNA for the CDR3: TGTGCCAGCAGCCGAGCGGGACCTGGAAACACCATATATTTT.

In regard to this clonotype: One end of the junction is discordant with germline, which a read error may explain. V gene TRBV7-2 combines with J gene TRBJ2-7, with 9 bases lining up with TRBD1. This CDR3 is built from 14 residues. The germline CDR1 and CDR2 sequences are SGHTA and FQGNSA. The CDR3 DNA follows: TGTGACAGCAGCCAAGTGGACAGGGGTTCCGAGCAGTACTTC. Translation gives CDSSQVDRGSEQYF.

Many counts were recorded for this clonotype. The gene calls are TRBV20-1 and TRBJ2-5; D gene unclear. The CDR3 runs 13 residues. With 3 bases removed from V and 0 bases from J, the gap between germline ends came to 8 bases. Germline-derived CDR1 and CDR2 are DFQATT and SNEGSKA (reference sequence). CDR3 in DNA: TGCAGTGCTAGGGGTCTATACCAAGAGACCCAGTACTTC. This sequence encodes CSARGLYQETQYF.

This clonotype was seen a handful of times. The CDR3 DNA sequence: TGCAGTGCTACAGATCGGGCCCTCCTCGCCTACGAGCAGTACTTC. Residues: CSATDRALLAYEQYF. This rearrangement joins TRBV20-1 to TRBJ2-7; no definite D call. With 4 bases removed from V and 2 bases from J, the gap between germline ends came to 18 bases. From germline, CDR1 is DFQATT and CDR2 SNEGSKA (reference sequence). This CDR3 contains 15 residues.

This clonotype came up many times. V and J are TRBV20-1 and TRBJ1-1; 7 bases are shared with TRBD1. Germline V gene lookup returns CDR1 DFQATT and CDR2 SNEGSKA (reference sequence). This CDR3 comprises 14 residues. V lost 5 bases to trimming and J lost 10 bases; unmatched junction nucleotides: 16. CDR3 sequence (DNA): TGCAGTGCTTCAGCCGGGACAGCCGACATCGGAGCTTTCTTT. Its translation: CSASAGTADIGAFF.

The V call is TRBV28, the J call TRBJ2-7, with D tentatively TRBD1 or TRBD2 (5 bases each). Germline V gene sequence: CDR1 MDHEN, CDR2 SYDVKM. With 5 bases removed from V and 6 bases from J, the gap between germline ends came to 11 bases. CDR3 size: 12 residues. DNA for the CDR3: TGTGCCAGCAGTCGGGACGGCGGCGAGCAGTACTTC. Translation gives CASSRDGGEQYF.

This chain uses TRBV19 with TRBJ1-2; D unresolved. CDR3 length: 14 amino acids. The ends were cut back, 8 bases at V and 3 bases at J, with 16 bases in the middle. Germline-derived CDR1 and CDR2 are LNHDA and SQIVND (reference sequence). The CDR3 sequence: CASRTLPDDYGYTF. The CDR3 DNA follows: TGTGCCAGTCGGACCCTACCAGATGACTATGGCTACACCTTC.

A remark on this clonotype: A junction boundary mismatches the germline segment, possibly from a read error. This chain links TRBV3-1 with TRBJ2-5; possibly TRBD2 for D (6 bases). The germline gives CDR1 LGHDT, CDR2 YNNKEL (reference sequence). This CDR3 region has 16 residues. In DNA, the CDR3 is TGTGCCAGCAGCCAATCGGGTAGCGGTGAAGAAGAGACCCAGTGCTTC. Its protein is CASSQSGSGEEETQCF.

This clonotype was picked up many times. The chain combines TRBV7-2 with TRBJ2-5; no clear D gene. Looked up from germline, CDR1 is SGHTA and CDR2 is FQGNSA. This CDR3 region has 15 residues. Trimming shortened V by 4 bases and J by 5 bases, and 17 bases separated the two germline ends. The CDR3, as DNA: TGTGCCAGCAGCTCAGGCCGAATCCGGGCGGAGACCCAGTACTTC. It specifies CASSSGRIRAETQYF.